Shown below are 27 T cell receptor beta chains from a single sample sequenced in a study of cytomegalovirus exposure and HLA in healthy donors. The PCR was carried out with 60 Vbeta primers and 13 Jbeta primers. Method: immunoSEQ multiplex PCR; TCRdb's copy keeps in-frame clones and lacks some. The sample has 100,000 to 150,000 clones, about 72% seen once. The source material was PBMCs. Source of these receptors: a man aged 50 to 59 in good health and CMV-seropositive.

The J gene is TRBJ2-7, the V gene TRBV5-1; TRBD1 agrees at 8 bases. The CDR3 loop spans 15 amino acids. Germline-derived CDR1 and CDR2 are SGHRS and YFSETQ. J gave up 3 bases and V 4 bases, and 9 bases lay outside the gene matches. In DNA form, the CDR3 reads TGCGCCAGCAGCCCCAGGCCGGGGACAGGCTACGAGCAGTACTTC. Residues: CASSPRPGTGYEQYF.

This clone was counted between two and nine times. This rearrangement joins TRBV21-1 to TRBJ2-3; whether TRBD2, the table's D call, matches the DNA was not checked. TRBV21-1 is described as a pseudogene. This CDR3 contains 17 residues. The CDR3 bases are TGTGCCCCTCTTAGGGGACTAGCGGGAGGGTCCGTAGGTACGCAGTATTTT. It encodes CAPLRGLAGGSVGTQYF.

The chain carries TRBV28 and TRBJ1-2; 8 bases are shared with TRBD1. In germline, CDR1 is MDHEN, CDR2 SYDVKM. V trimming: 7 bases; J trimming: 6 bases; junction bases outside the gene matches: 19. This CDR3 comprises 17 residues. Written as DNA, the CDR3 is TGTGCCAGCACCGAACTCGTTTTCGGACAGGGTAGGAATGGCTACACCTTC. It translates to CASTELVFGQGRNGYTF.

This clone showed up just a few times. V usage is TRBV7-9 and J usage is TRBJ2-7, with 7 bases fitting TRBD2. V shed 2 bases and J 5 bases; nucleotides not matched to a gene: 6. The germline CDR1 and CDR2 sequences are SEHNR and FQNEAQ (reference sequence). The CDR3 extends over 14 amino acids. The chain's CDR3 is CASSLISGGDEQYF. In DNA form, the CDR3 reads TGTGCCAGCAGCTTAATCTCTGGGGGGGACGAGCAGTACTTC. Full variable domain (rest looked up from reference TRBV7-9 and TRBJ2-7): DTGVSQNPRHKITKRGQNVTFRCDPISEHNRLYWYRQTLGQGPEFLTYFQNEAQLEKSRLLSDRFSAERPKGSFSTLEIQRTEQGDSAMYLCASSLISGGDEQYFGPGTRLTVT.

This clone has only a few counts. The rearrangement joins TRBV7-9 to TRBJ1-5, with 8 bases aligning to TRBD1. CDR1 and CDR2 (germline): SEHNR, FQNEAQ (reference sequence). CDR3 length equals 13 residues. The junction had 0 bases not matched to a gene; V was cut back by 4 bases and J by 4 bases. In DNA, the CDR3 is TGTGCCAGCAGCTGGACAGGGAATCAGCCCCAGCATTTT. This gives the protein CASSWTGNQPQHF.

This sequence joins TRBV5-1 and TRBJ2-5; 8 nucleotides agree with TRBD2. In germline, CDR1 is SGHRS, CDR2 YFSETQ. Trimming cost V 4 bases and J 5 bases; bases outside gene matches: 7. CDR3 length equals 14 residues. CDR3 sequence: CASSPSPGGETQYF. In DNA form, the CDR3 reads TGCGCCAGCAGCCCATCCCCGGGGGGGGAGACCCAGTACTTC.

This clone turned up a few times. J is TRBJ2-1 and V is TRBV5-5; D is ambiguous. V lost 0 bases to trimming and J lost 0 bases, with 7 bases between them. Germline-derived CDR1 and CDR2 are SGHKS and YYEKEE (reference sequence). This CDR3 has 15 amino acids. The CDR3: CASSLVDGSYNEQFF. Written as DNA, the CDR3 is TGTGCCAGCAGCTTGGTAGATGGCTCCTACAATGAGCAGTTCTTC.

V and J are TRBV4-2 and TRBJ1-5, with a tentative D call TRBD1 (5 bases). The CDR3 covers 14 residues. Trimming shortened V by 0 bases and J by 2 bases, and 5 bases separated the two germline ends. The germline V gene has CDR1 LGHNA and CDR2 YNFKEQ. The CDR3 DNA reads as TGTGCCAGCAGCCAAGACAGGGGCAATCAGCCCCAGCATTTT. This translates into CASSQDRGNQPQHF.

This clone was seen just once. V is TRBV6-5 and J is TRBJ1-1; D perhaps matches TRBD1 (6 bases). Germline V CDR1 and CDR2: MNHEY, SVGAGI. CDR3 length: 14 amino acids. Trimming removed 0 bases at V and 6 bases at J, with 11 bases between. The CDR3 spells CASSYSKRGPEAFF. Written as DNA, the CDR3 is TGTGCCAGCAGTTACTCGAAGCGGGGGCCTGAAGCTTTCTTT.

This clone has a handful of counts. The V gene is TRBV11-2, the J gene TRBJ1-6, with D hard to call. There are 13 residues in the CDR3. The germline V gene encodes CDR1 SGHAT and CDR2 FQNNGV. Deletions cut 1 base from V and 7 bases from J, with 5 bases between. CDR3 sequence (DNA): TGTGCCAGCAGCTTAGGAGGGAATTCACCCCTCCACTTT. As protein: CASSLGGNSPLHF.

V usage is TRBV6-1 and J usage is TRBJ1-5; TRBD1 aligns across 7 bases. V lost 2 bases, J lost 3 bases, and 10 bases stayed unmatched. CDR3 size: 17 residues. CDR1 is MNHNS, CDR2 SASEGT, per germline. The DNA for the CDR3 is TGTGCCAGCAGTGAACCATCGACAGGGTATCACAATCAGCCCCAGCATTTT. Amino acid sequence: CASSEPSTGYHNQPQHF.

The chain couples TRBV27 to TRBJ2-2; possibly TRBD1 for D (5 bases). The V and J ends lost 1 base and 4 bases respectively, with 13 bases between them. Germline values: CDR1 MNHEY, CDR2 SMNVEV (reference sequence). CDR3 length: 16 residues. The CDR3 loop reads CASSLFGSGRTGELFF. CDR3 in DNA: TGTGCCAGCAGTTTATTTGGCTCAGGGCGCACCGGGGAGCTGTTTTTT.

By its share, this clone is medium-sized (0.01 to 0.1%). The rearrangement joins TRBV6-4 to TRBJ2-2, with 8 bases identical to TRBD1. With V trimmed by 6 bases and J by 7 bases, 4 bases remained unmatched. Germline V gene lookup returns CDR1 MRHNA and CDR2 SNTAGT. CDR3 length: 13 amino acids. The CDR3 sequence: CASSQGASGELFF. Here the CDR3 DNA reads TGTGCCAGCAGCCAGGGGGCTAGCGGGGAGCTGTTTTTT.

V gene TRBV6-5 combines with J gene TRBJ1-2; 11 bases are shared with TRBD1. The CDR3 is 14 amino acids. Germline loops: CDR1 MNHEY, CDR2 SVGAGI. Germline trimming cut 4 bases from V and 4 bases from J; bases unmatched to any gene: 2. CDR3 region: CASSSDRGLYGYTF. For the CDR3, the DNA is TGTGCCAGCAGTTCGGACAGGGGGCTCTATGGCTACACCTTC.

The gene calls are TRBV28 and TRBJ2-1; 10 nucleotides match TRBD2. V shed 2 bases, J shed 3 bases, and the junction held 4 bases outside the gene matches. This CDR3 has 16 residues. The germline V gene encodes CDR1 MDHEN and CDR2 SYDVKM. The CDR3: CASSLGLADVYNEQFF. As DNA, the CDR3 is TGTGCCAGCAGTTTAGGACTAGCGGACGTCTACAATGAGCAGTTCTTC.

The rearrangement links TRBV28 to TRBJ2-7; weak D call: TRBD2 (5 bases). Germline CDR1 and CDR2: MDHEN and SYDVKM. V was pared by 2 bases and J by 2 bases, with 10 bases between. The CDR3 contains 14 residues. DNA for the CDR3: TGTGCCAGCAGTTTAGAGGGAGCACCCTACGAGCAGTACTTC. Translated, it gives CASSLEGAPYEQYF.

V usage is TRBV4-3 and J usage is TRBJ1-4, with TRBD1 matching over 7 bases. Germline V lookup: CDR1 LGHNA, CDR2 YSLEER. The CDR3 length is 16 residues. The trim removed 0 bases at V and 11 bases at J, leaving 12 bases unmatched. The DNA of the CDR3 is TGCGCCAGCAGCCAAGATCGACAGGGTATCTTGTGGAAACTGTTTTTT. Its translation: CASSQDRQGILWKLFF.

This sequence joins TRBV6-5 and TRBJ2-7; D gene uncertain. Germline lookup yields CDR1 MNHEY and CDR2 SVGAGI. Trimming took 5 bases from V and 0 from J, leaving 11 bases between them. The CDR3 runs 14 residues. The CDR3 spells CASSPHLVSYEQYF. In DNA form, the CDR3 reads TGTGCCAGCAGTCCCCACTTGGTCTCCTACGAGCAGTACTTC.

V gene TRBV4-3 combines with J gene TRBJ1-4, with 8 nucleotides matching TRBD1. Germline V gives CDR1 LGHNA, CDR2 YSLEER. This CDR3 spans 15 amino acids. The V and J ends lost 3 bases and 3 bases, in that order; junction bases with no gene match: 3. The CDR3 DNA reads TGCGCCAGCAGCCAGAGGACAGGGTCTAATGAAAAACTGTTTTTT. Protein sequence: CASSQRTGSNEKLFF.

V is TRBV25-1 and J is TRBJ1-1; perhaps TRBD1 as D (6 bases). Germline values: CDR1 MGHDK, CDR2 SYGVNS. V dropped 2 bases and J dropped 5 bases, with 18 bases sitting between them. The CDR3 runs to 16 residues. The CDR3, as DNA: TGTGCCAGCAGTGAAGGGCGGGGGCTGGTTCGGACTGAAGCTTTCTTT. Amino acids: CASSEGRGLVRTEAFF.

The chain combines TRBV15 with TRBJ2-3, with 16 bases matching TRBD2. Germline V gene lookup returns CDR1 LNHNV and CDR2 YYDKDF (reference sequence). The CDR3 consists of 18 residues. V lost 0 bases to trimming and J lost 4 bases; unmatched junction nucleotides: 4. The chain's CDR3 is CATSRDWGLAGGADTQYF. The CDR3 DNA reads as TGTGCCACCAGCAGAGACTGGGGACTAGCGGGAGGGGCAGATACGCAGTATTTT.

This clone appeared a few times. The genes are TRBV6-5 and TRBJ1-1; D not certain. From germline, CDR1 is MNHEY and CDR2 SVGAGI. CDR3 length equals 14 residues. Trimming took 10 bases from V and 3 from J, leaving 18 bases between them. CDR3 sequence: CAIEVPKLDTEAFF. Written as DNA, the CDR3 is TGTGCCATCGAGGTTCCAAAACTAGACACTGAAGCTTTCTTT.

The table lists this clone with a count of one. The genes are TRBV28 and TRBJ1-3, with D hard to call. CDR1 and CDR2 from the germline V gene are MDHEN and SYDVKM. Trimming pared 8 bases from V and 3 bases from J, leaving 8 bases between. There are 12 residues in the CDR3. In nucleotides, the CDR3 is TGTGCCAGCGGCGAGGTTGGAAACACCATATATTTT. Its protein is CASGEVGNTIYF. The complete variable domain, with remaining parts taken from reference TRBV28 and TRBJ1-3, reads DVKVTQSSRYLVKRTGEKVFLECVQDMDHENMFWYRQDPGLGLRLIYFSYDVKMKEKGDIPEGYSVSREKKERFSLILESASTNQTSMYLCASGEVGNTIYFGEGSWLTVV.

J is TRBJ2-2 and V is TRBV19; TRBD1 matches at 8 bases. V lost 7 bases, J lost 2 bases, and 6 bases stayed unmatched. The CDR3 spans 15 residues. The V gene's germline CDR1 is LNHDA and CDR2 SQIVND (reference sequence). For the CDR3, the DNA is TGTGCCAGTAAAGTACCAGGGGGCAACACCGGGGAGCTGTTTTTT. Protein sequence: CASKVPGGNTGELFF.

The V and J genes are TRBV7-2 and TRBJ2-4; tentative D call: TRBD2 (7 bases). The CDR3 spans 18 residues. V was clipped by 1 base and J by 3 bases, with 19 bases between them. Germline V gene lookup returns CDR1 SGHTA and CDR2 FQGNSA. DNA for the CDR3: TGTGCCAGCAGCTTAGTTGGGGGGGCCCTCATCAACAAAAACATTCAGTACTTC. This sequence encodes CASSLVGGALINKNIQYF.

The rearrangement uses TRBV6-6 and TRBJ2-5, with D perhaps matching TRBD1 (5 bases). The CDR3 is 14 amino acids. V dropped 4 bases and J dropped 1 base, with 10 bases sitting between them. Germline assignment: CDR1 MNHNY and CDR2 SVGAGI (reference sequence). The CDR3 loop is CASSWTSAQETQYF. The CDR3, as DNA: TGTGCCAGCAGTTGGACATCAGCCCAAGAGACCCAGTACTTC.

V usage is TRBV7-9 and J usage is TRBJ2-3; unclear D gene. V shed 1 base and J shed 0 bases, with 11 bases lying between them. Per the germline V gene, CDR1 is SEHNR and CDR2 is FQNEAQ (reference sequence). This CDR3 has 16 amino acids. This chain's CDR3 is CASSLGGLTSTDTQYF. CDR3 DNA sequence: TGTGCCAGCAGCTTAGGAGGTCTTACTAGCACAGATACGCAGTATTTT.